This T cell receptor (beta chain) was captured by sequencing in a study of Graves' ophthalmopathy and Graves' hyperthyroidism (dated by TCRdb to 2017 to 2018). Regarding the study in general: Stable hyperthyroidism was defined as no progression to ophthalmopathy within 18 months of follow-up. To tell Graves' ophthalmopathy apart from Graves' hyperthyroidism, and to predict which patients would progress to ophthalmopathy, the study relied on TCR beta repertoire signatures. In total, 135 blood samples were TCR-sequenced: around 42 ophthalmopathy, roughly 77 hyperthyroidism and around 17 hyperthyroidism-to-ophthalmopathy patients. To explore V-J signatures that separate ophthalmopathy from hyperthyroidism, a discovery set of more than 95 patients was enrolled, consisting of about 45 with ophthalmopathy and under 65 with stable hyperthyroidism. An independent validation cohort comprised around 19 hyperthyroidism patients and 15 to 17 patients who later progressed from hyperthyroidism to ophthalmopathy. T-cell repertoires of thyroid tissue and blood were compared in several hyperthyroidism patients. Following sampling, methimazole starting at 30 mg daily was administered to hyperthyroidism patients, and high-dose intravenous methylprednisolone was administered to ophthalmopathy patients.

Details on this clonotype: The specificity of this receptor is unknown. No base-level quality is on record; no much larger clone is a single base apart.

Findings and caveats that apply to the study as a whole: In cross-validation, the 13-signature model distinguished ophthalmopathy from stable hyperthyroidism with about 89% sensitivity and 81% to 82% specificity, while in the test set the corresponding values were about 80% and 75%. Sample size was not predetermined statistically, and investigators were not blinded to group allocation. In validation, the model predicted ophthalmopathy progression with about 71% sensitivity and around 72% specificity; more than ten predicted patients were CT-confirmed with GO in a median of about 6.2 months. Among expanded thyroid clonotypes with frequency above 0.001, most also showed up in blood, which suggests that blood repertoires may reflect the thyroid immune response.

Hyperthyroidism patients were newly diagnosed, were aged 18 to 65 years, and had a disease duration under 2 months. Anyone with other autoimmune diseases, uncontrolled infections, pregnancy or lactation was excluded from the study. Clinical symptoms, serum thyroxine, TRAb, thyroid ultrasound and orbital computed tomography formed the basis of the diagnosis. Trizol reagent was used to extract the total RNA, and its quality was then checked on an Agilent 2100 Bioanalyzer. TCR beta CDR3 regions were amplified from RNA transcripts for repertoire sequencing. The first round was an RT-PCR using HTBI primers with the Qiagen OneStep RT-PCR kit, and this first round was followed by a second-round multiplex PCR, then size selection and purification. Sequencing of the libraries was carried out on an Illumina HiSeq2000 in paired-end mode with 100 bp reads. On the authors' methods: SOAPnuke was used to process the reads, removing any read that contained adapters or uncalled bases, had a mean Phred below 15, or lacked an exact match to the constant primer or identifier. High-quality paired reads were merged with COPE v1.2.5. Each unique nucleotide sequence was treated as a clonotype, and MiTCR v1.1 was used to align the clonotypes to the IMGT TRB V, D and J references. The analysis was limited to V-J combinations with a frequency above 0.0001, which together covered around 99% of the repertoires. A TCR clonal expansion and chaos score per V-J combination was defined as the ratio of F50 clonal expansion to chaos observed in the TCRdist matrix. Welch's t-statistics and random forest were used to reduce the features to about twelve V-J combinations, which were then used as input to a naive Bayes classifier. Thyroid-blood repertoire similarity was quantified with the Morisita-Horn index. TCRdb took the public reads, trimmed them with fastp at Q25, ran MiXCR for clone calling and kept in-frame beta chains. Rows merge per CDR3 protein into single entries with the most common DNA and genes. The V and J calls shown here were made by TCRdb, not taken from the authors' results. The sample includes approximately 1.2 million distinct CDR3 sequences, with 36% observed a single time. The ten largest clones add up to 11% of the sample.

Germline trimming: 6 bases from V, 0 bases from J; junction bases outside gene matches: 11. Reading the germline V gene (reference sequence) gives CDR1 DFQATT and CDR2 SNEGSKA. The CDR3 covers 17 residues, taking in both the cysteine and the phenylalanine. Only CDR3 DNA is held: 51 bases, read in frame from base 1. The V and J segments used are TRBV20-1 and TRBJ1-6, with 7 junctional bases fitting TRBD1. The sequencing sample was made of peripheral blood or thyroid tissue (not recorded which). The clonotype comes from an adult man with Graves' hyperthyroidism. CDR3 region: CSAPGGGGSSYNSPLHF. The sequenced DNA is TGCAGTGCCCCAGGGGGTGGGGGGAGCTCCTATAATTCACCCCTCCACTTT.